There are many counts of the clone carrying this T cell receptor (beta chain). Its matching antigen is unknown. The study isolated at least 7 million PBMCs from each sample. Total RNA extraction produced at least 5 micrograms (per sample) for the study. This sample is part of a study of blood T cells in healthy people across ages. General observations from the study: Both naive CD4+ cell counts and diversity were greater in long-lived donors than in aged donors.

Combining a sample-barcoded 5' primer with a J-beta primer mix, a second PCR ran for roughly 7 to 12 cycles. Carrying 12 random nucleotides, a template-switch adaptor labeled each individual cDNA molecule. One entry per CDR3 protein, called by TCRdb with MiXCR from the 5' RACE reads. The sample records around 1,700,000 distinct CDR3 sequences, about 28% being singletons. The specimen sequenced was blood. The TCR originated in a woman in her twenties or thirties in good health.

The CDR3 nucleotides read TGTGCCAGCAGCCGGGACAGGGCCAACAATGAGCAGTTCTTC. Protein: CASSRDRANNEQFF. The chain couples TRBV5-5 to TRBJ2-1; 9 bases are shared with TRBD1. Germline V gene sequence: CDR1 SGHKS, CDR2 YYEKEE (reference sequence). The CDR3 is 14 residues long. Unmatched junction bases numbered 4, after V lost 4 bases and J lost 5 bases.